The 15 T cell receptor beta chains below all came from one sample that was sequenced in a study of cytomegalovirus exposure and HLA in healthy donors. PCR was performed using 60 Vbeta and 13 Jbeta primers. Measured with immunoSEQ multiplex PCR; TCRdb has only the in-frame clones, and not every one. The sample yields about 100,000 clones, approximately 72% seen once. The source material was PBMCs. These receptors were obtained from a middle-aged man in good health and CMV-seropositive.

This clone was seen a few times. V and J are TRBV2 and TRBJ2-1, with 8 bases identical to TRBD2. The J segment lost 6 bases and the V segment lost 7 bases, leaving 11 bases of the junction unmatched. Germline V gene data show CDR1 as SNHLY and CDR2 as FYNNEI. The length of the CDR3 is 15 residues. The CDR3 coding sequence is TGTGCCAGCAATCAAGCGGGAGCCCGAACCAATGAGCAGTTCTTC. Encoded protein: CASNQAGARTNEQFF.

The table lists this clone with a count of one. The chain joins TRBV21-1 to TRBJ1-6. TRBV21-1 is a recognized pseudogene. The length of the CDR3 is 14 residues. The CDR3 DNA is TGTGCCAGCAGCGTTCGGAGAAGAGGTTCACCCCTCCACTTT. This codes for CASSVRRRGSPLHF.

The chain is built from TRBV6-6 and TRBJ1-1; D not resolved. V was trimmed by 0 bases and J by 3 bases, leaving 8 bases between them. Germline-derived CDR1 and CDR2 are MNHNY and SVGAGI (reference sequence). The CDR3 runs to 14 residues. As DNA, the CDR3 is TGTGCCAGCAGTTACTCCCACAGCCACACTGAAGCTTTCTTT. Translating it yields CASSYSHSHTEAFF.

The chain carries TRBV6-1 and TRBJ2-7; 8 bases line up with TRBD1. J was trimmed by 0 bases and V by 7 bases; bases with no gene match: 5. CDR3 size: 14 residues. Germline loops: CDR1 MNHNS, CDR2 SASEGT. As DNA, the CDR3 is TGTGCCAGCAAAACAGGGGGTGACTCCTACGAGCAGTACTTC. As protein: CASKTGGDSYEQYF.

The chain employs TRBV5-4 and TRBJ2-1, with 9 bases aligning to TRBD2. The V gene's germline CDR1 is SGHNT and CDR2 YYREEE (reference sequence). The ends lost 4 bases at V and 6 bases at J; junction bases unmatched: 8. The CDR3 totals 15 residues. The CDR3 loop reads CASSPGGGGGNEQFF. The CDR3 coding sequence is TGTGCCAGCAGCCCGGGTGGCGGGGGGGGCAATGAGCAGTTCTTC.

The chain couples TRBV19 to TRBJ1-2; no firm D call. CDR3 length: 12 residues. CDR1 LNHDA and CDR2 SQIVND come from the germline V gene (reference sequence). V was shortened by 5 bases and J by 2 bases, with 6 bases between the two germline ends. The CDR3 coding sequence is TGTGCCAGTAGTCAGCGAAACTATGGCTACACCTTC. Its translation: CASSQRNYGYTF.

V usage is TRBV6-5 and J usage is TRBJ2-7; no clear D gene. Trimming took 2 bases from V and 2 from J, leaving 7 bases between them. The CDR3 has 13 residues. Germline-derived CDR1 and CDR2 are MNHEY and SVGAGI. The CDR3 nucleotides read TGTGCCAGCAGTTACGGGCAGCCCTACGAGCAGTACTTC. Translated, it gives CASSYGQPYEQYF.

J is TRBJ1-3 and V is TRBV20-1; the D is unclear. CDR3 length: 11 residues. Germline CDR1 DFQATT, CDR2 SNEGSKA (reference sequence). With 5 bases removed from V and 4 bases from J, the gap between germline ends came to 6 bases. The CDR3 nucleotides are TGCAGTGCTGCTAGGGGAAACACCATATATTTT. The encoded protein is CSAARGNTIYF.

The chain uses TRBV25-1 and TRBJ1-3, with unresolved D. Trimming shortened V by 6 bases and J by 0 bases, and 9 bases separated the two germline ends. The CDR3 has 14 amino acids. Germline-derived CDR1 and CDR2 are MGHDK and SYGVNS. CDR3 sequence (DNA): TGTGCCAGCAGCCCGACAAGCTCTGGAAACACCATATATTTT. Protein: CASSPTSSGNTIYF.

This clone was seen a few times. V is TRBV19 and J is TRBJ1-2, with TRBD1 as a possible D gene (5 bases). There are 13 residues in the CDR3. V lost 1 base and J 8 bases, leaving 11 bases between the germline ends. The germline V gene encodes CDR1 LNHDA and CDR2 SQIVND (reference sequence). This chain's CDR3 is CASSIVGTGGYTF. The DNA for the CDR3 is TGTGCCAGTAGTATAGTGGGGACTGGAGGCTACACCTTC.

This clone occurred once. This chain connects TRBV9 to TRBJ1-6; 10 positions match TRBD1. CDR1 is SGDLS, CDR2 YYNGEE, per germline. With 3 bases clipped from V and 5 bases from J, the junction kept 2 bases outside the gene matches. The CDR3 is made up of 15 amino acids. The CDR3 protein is CASSGGTGDNSPLHF. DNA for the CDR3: TGTGCCAGCAGCGGCGGGACAGGGGATAATTCACCCCTCCACTTT.

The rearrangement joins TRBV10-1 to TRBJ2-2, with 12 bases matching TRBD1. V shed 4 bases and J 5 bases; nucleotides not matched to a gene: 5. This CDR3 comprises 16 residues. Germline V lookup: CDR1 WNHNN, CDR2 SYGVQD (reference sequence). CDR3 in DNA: TGCGCCAGCAGTGGGCCGGGACAGGGGGCTACCGGGGAGCTGTTTTTT. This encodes CASSGPGQGATGELFF.

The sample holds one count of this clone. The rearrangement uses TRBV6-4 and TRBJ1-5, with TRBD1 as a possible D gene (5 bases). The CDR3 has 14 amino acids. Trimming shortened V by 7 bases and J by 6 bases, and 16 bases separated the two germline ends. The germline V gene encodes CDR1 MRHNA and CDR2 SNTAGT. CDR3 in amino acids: CASTIREGSQPQHF. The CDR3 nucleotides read TGTGCCAGCACGATCAGGGAGGGTTCTCAGCCCCAGCATTTT.

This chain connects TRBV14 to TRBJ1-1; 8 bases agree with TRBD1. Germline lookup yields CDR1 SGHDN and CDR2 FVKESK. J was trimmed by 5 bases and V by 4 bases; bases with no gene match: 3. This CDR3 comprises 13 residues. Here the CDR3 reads CASSRQGITEAFF. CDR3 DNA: TGTGCCAGCAGCCGACAGGGGATAACTGAAGCTTTCTTT.

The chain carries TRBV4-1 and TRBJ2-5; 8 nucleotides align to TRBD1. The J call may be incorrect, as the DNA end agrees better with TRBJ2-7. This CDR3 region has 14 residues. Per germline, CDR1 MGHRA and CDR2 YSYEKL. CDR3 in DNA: TGCGCCAGCAGCCCTCGGGACAGGACCTACGAGCAGTACTTC. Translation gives CASSPRDRTYEQYF.